Listed below are T cell receptor beta chains from one sample, sequenced in a study of blood T cell repertoires in COVID-19. Assay used: immunoSEQ multiplex PCR; TCRdb lists only in-frame clones, some missing. The profile shows 140,000 to 150,000 clones, roughly 80% of them singletons. The sequenced sample was peripheral blood. Every receptor here comes from a man aged 50 to 59 with acute or convalescent COVID-19. Both conserved end residues are trimmed from each CDR3. Each record gives: D gene, J gene, V gene, CDR3 protein. D genes are given only for firm matches.

NA	TRBJ2-1	TRBV18	ASSPSNGGNNEQF
TRBD1	TRBJ2-3	TRBV10-3	AISVNRGSTDTQY
TRBD1	TRBJ1-2	TRBV30	AWMFEGAEANYGYT
NA	TRBJ2-1	TRBV3-1/TRBV3-2	ASSQGRGRENEQF
NA	TRBJ2-2	TRBV12-3/TRBV12-4	ASSSSRTGELF
NA	TRBJ1-4	TRBV5-1	ASSLLYRERRGNEKLF
NA	TRBJ1-1	TRBV14	ASSQLPGTEAF
NA	TRBJ2-2	TRBV7-2	ASSLARQFANTGELF
NA	TRBJ2-1	TRBV29-1	SVDVRYNEQF
NA	TRBJ2-5	TRBV11-2	ASSSDGGARETQY
NA	TRBJ1-3	TRBV3-1/TRBV3-2	ASSQGLQTSGNTIY
NA	TRBJ2-3	TRBV11-2	ASSLDITDTQY
TRBD1	TRBJ2-1	TRBV6-1	ASSAIPGQGAKAYNEQF
TRBD2	TRBJ2-1	TRBV24-1	ATSDLISGGINEQF
NA	TRBJ2-1	TRBV5-1	ASSSGVYNEQF
TRBD1	TRBJ1-3	TRBV9	ASEPGQGASGNTIY
NA	TRBJ2-1	TRBV19	ASSIAVYNEQF
NA	TRBJ1-2	TRBV10-3	AISEGLGGTSYGYT
TRBD1	TRBJ2-1	TRBV5-1	ASSFGQGRNEQF
TRBD1	TRBJ1-1	TRBV9	ASSARDRGDTEAF
TRBD1	TRBJ1-2	TRBV4-1	ASSQRTGGNYGYT
TRBD1	TRBJ1-4	TRBV4-1	ASSQGQGAGNEKLF